This T cell receptor beta chain came from a study of control samples from healthy donors and cancer patients. The repertoire was sequenced with immunoSEQ multiplex PCR; TCRdb's copy has only in-frame clones and lacks some. The table shows more than 100,000 clones, with around 93% occurring only once. V lost 4 bases, J lost 4 bases, and 5 bases stayed unmatched. The CDR3 is 14 residues long. Germline V CDR1 and CDR2: ENHRY, SYGVKD. Sequenced material: blood. This receptor was identified in a man aged 18-30 years in good health. The rearrangement joins TRBV10-3 to TRBJ1-1, with 8 bases identical to TRBD1. The CDR3 DNA sequence: TGTGCCATCAGTGGCAGGGGGCGGGTCACTGAAGCTTTCTTT. It codes for CAISGRGRVTEAFF.